Presented here are 4 T cell receptor beta chains from one specimen sequenced in a study of cytomegalovirus exposure and HLA in healthy donors. Primers for the PCR totalled 60 Vbeta and 13 Jbeta. Sequenced by immunoSEQ multiplex PCR; TCRdb stores in-frame clones only, minus some. The table records about 180,000 clones, 76% of them present only once. Input material: PBMCs. These receptors were obtained from a woman aged 25 to 45 in good health and CMV-seropositive.

This sequence joins TRBV6-5 and TRBJ2-5; TRBD1 might be the D (5 bases). Matching the DNA end better, TRBJ2-7 makes the J call doubtful. From germline, CDR1 is MNHEY and CDR2 SVGAGI. The CDR3 is 13 residues long. The CDR3 sequence is CASWKGPIYEQYF. The CDR3 coding sequence is TGTGCCAGCTGGAAGGGGCCCATCTACGAGCAGTACTTC.

The V gene is TRBV6-5, the J gene TRBJ2-5; 10 positions agree with TRBD2. Per the germline V gene, CDR1 is MNHEY and CDR2 is SVGAGI. With 7 bases clipped from V and 5 bases from J, the junction kept 7 bases outside the gene matches. CDR3 size: 14 residues. The CDR3: CASTRLAGGETQYF. CDR3 bases: TGTGCCAGCACCCGACTAGCGGGTGGGGAGACCCAGTACTTC.

J is TRBJ2-5 and V is TRBV5-1, with TRBD1 matching over 7 bases. CDR1 and CDR2 from the germline V gene are SGHRS and YFSETQ. The trim removed 0 bases at V and 4 bases at J, leaving 3 bases unmatched. The CDR3 is made up of 14 amino acids. CDR3 coding DNA: TGCGCCAGCAGCTTGGGTGACAGGGTAGAGACCCAGTACTTC. It is translated as CASSLGDRVETQYF. Filled out from reference TRBV5-1 and TRBJ2-5, the complete variable domain reads KAGVTQTPRYLIKTRGQQVTLSCSPISGHRSVSWYQQTPGQGLQFLFEYFSETQRNKGNFPGRFSGRQFSNSRSEMNVSTLELGDSALYLCASSLGDRVETQYFGPGTRLLVL.

The table lists this clone with a count of one. Germline and junction disagree at one end, which may indicate a read error. This rearrangement joins TRBV9 to TRBJ2-7, with TRBD2 as a possible D gene (5 bases). The length of the CDR3 is 15 residues. Germline V gene sequence: CDR1 SGDLS, CDR2 YYNGEE. The DNA of the CDR3 is TGTTCCAGCAGCGTAGCCGGAGGAGCCACCTACGAGCAGTACTTC. Protein sequence: CSSSVAGGATYEQYF.